This entry is about one T cell receptor (beta chain). This record belongs to a study of blood T cell repertoires in COVID-19. The overall study: T cells, B-cell-depleted T cells, or PBMCs supplied cDNA or gDNA.

This table comes from immunoSEQ multiplex PCR, and its TCRdb copy is limited to in-frame clones, with some not included. The sample includes approximately 160,000 clones, about four fifths of them seen just once. The CDR3 has 16 residues. The V segment lost 3 bases and the J segment 3 bases; nucleotides outside the gene matches: 7. CDR1 and CDR2 (germline): KGHSH, LQKENI. Material for sequencing was peripheral blood. This rearrangement joins TRBV18 to TRBJ2-1, with 8 bases that match TRBD1. The sequence derives from a man aged 40-50 years who had recovered from COVID-19. In DNA form, the CDR3 reads TGTGCCAGCTCACCCAACGGACAGGGAGGCTACAATGAGCAGTTCTTC. Protein: CASSPNGQGGYNEQFF.